These T cell receptor beta chains were read from a single sample in a study of T cells in Graves' hyperthyroidism and ophthalmopathy. Via MiXCR, TCRdb re-called the multiplex PCR reads, giving one row per CDR3 protein. The top ten hold about a quarter of the sample, which has about 270,000 distinct CDR3 sequences, less than 30% seen once. What was sequenced was blood. These TCRs come from a man between 35 and 55 years old with Graves' hyperthyroidism that later progressed to Graves' ophthalmopathy. Both conserved end residues are part of each CDR3. A D gene is named only where the DNA matches it firmly. For some rows the clone size is stated as once, few or many, or as a class when expanded; others skip it.

D,V,size,J,CDR3,DNA
TRBD1,TRBV5-1,few,TRBJ1-1,CASSQGGTGAEAFF,TGCGCCAGCAGCCAGGGGGGGACAGGGGCTGAAGCTTTCTTT
NA,TRBV5-8,many,TRBJ1-2,CASSPGDRVFYGYTF,TGTGCCAGCAGCCCCGGTGACAGAGTTTTCTATGGCTACACCTTC
NA,TRBV19,NA,TRBJ2-2,CASSPSGMNTGELFF,TGTGCCAGTAGTCCCAGCGGTATGAACACCGGGGAGCTGTTTTTT
NA,TRBV6-2/TRBV6-3,few,TRBJ1-5,CASSYIGASSNQPQHF,TGTGCCAGCAGTTACATTGGGGCCTCTTCCAATCAGCCCCAGCATTTT
NA,TRBV15,many,TRBJ1-1,CATSREAGMNTEASF,TGTGCCACCAGCAGAGAGGCAGGAATGAACACTGAAGCTTCCTTT
TRBD1,TRBV6-5,many,TRBJ1-1,CASRKYRTGLTEAFF,TGTGCCAGCCGAAAATATCGGACAGGGCTAACTGAAGCTTTCTTT
TRBD1,TRBV6-5,many,TRBJ2-7,CASSYYTGGGTYEQYF,TGTGCCAGCAGTTACTACACAGGGGGAGGAACCTACGAGCAGTACTTC
TRBD1,TRBV29-1,many,TRBJ2-5,CSVEGRGQETQYF,TGCAGCGTTGAAGGCAGGGGGCAAGAGACCCAGTACTTC
TRBD1,TRBV7-9,NA,TRBJ1-2,CASSSTRDRGGYTF,TGTGCCAGCAGTTCGACCCGGGACAGGGGTGGCTACACCTTC
NA,TRBV12-3/TRBV12-4,NA,TRBJ1-1,CASSFGQAEAFF,TGTGCCAGCAGTTTCGGGCAAGCTGAAGCTTTCTTT
TRBD1,TRBV27,few,TRBJ1-1,CASSSLGQELSGTEAFF,TGTGCCAGCAGCTCCCTGGGACAGGAGCTTAGTGGCACTGAAGCTTTCTTT
NA,TRBV6-5,many,TRBJ1-4,CASSYSSGSANEKLFF,TGTGCCAGCAGTTACTCGTCCGGGTCGGCTAATGAAAAACTGTTTTTT
TRBD1,TRBV18,many,TRBJ2-7,CASSSGQVEYEQYF,TGTGCCAGCTCATCCGGACAGGTAGAGTACGAGCAGTACTTC
NA,TRBV4-2,many,TRBJ2-2,CASSQVGGVVAGELFF,TGTGCCAGCAGCCAAGTTGGAGGGGTGGTTGCCGGGGAGCTGTTTTTT
NA,TRBV15,NA,TRBJ2-5,CATSRAWAVQETQYF,TGTGCCACCAGCAGAGCGTGGGCAGTCCAAGAGACCCAGTACTTC
NA,TRBV10-3,many,TRBJ1-3,CAISETGFSGNTIYF,TGTGCCATCAGTGAAACGGGTTTCTCTGGAAACACCATATATTTT
TRBD1,TRBV12-3/TRBV12-4,NA,TRBJ2-5,CASSPGTGGVKTQYF,TGTGCCAGCAGTCCAGGGACAGGGGGCGTAAAGACCCAGTACTTC
TRBD2,TRBV20-1,many,TRBJ2-7,CSADGTSDLFSYEQYF,TGCAGTGCGGACGGGACTAGCGACCTCTTCTCCTACGAGCAGTACTTC
TRBD2,TRBV4-1,NA,TRBJ2-7,CASSQEAGFYEQYF,TGCGCCAGCAGCCAAGAAGCGGGGTTTTACGAGCAGTACTTC
NA,TRBV18,many,TRBJ1-5,CASSPGSNQPQHF,TGTGCCAGCAGCCCCGGGAGCAATCAGCCCCAGCATTTT
TRBD1,TRBV30,many,TRBJ2-7,CAWAGQVEQYF,TGTGCCTGGGCTGGACAGGTCGAGCAGTACTTC
TRBD1,TRBV12-3/TRBV12-4,many,TRBJ1-1,CASSGTADTEAFF,TGTGCCAGCAGCGGGACAGCAGACACTGAAGCTTTCTTT
TRBD1,TRBV27,many,TRBJ2-2,CASSLRQGWITGELFF,TGTGCCAGCAGCCTAAGACAGGGATGGATTACCGGGGAGCTGTTTTTT
NA,TRBV28,many,TRBJ2-7,CASSSWADYEQYF,TGTGCCAGCAGTTCGTGGGCCGACTACGAGCAGTACTTC
NA,TRBV13,many,TRBJ1-3,CASSYRRGSSGNTIYF,TGTGCCAGCAGTTACAGACGGGGGAGCTCTGGAAACACCATATATTTT
TRBD1,TRBV6-1,NA,TRBJ2-7,CASSTHTGTVSYEQYF,TGTGCCAGCAGTACGCACACCGGGACAGTCTCCTACGAGCAGTACTTC
NA,TRBV12-3/TRBV12-4,many,TRBJ2-7,CASCLGGNVYEQYF,TGTGCCAGCTGCTTGGGCGGGAATGTCTACGAGCAGTACTTC
NA,TRBV27,many,TRBJ2-7,CASSFRLTKDEQYF,TGTGCCAGCAGTTTTCGATTGACAAAGGACGAGCAGTACTTC
NA,TRBV19,NA,TRBJ2-5,CASSMTRQETQYF,TGTGCCAGTAGTATGACACGACAAGAGACCCAGTACTTC
NA,TRBV5-1,many,TRBJ1-2,CASSPPTQNRFGYTF,TGCGCCAGCAGCCCACCGACACAAAACAGGTTTGGCTACACCTTC
NA,TRBV7-6,many,TRBJ2-5,CASSQTGTLYQETQYF,TGTGCCAGCAGCCAGACGGGCACCCTGTACCAAGAGACCCAGTACTTC
NA,TRBV7-9,many,TRBJ2-7,CASSSWTVQEQYF,TGTGCCAGCAGCTCCTGGACAGTTCAAGAGCAGTACTTC
NA,TRBV11-2,many,TRBJ2-7,CASRKAGGVTYEQYF,TGTGCCAGCAGAAAAGCAGGGGGGGTTACCTACGAGCAGTACTTC
NA,TRBV20-1,many,TRBJ2-7,CSARARQDLYEQYF,TGCAGTGCTAGAGCAAGACAGGACCTCTACGAGCAGTACTTC
NA,TRBV6-1,many,TRBJ1-1,CASSPTDSAETFF,TGTGCCAGCAGTCCGACAGATTCGGCTGAAACTTTCTTT
NA,TRBV28,many,TRBJ1-1,CASRSSDRNTEAFF,TGTGCCAGCAGAAGCTCAGACCGGAACACTGAAGCTTTCTTT
NA,TRBV6-1,few,TRBJ1-5,CASSPLGDSNQPQHF,TGTGCCAGCAGTCCTCTAGGGGATAGCAATCAGCCCCAGCATTTT
NA,TRBV28,NA,TRBJ2-7,CASSFSVIGYEQYF,TGTGCCAGCAGTTTTTCAGTCATTGGCTACGAGCAGTACTTC
NA,TRBV15,many,TRBJ2-2,CANTGQSPGELFF,TGTGCCAATACGGGACAATCCCCCGGGGAGCTGTTTTTT
NA,TRBV28,many,TRBJ2-5,CASSFRGTGQETQYF,TGTGCCAGCAGTTTCCGTGGGACTGGCCAAGAGACCCAGTACTTC
TRBD2,TRBV29-1,NA,TRBJ2-2,CSVGGLADTGELFF,TGCAGCGTTGGGGGACTAGCCGACACCGGGGAGCTGTTTTTT
NA,TRBV12-3/TRBV12-4,few,TRBJ1-2,CASSRGPRVDGYTF,TGTGCCAGCAGTCGCGGGCCCAGGGTCGATGGCTACACCTTC
NA,TRBV11-2,NA,TRBJ1-1,CASTPVDRNTEAFF,TGTGCCAGCACCCCCGTCGACAGGAACACTGAAGCTTTCTTT
TRBD1,TRBV20-1,many,TRBJ1-1,CSARVRDRNTEAFF,TGCAGTGCTAGAGTCCGGGACAGAAACACTGAAGCTTTCTTT
NA,TRBV15,NA,TRBJ2-5,CATSRGERGETQYF,TGTGCCACCAGCAGAGGGGAGCGAGGAGAGACCCAGTACTTC
TRBD1,TRBV27,few,TRBJ1-1,CASISRTGIPEAFF,TGTGCCAGCATTAGTAGGACAGGGATCCCCGAAGCTTTCTTT
TRBD2,TRBV6-2/TRBV6-3,few,TRBJ2-7,CASSYWLAGDGQYF,TGTGCCAGCAGTTATTGGCTAGCGGGAGACGGGCAGTACTTC